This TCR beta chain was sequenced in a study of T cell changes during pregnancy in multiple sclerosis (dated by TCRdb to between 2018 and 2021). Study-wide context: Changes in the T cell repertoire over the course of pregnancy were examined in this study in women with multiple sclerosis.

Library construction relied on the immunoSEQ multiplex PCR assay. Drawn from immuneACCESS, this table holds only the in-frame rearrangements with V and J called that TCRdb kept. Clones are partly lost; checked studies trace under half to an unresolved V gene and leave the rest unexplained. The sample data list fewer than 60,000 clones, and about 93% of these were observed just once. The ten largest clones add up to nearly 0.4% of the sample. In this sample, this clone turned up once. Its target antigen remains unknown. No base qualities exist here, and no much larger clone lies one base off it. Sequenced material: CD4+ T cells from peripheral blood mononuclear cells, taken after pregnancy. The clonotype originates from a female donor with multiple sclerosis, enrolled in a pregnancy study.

The CDR3 reads CASSFYTARQGRTEAFF. The bases read TGTGCCAGCAGTTTTTATACCGCCAGACAGGGGCGCACTGAAGCTTTCTTT. The chain was built from TRBV27 and TRBJ1-1; TRBD1 fits 8 bases in the junction. Spanning cysteine to phenylalanine, the CDR3 consists of 17 amino acids. CDR3 DNA is the only sequence kept; it has 51 bases, read in frame from the first base. Taken from the germline V gene (reference sequence), the CDR1 and CDR2 loops are MNHEY and SMNVEV. Unmatched junction bases come to 13, with V trimmed by 3 bases and J by 4 bases.